This T cell receptor beta chain was identified during a study of neurological immune-mediated disorders (dated by TCRdb to the late 2010s). Notes on the research overall: Peripheral blood TCR-beta repertoires from patients with HTLV-I-associated myelopathy (HAM/TSP), patients with multiple sclerosis, and healthy controls were compared in the study using UMI-based sequencing. The roughly 99 TCR-beta libraries covered PBMC samples along with longitudinal samples, technical triplicates, and paired sorted CD4+ and CD8+ T-cell subsets. Longitudinal HAM/TSP and healthy donors had 3 time-points each (about 3-45 month intervals). Of the 68 subjects in the cohort, around 14 were HAM/TSP patients, some 35 were multiple sclerosis patients, and some 20 were healthy controls. Study-wide findings and limitations: Expanded clones from different subjects shared no identical CDR3 amino acid sequences, which suggests that TCR-beta repertoires were private in all groups. TCR clonal expansion was highest in HAM/TSP patients and lowest in MS patients, with MS patients falling below even healthy controls.

Many counts were recorded for this clonotype. No antigen is known for it. No much larger clonotype is one base removed from it; base qualities were not supplied. Taken with the paper, the label for time point translates to: longitudinal time-point 1 (baseline). For unsorted PBMC libraries, 2 million PBMCs were used after storage in RNAlater at -80 degrees C until RNA extraction. Peripheral blood underwent Ficoll-Hypaque density gradient centrifugation to isolate PBMCs, which were then cryopreserved in liquid nitrogen. cDNA was synthesized by template-switch 5'RACE using a primer with a 10-nucleotide random unique molecular identifier that tagged each TCR transcript. Over 190 million TCR-beta sequences, covering 15-18 subjects, were produced in each sequencing run. The RNeasy kit was used to extract total RNA. The KAPA Real-time Library Amplification kit was used to amplify TCR-beta VDJ regions with primers targeting the TCR constant region and the 5'RACE anchor. Sample indexes and Illumina adaptors were added in a first PCR, and a second PCR then increased library yield. The roughly 650 bp TCR product was size-selected on a 2% E-gel SizeSelection system after Ampure bead purification. Before pooling, library quality was assessed on a Bioanalyzer, concentration was determined with Qubit, and library quantification was performed with the Kapa Library Quantification kit. Paired-end 2 x 150 bp sequencing of the libraries was performed on an Illumina HiSeq 2500. To increase sequence diversity, about 24-32% phiX was spiked into each library pool. The source study handled its data this way. The UMI-based MiGEC pipeline processed quality-filtered reads and removed over 90% of raw TCR sequences during error correction. VDJ genes were aligned to IMGT germline references, and clonotypes were defined by unique CDR3 amino acid sequence plus V-J genes. Clonal expansion, Shannon diversity, and CDR3 relatedness (CalcPairwiseDistances, ClusterSamples) were evaluated with VDJtools, and phylogenetic trees were built with CLCbio workbench. Expanded clones were defined as having at least 8 unique UMIs, based on coefficient-of-variation modelling across technical triplicates. Through fastp at Q25 and MiXCR, TCRdb rebuilt clones from the public reads, retaining in-frame beta chains. When rows share a CDR3 protein, they turn into one entry using the most common DNA and genes. TCRdb, not the authors, supplied the V and J calls. The sample yields 55,000 to 80,000 distinct CDR3 sequences; roughly 13% were counted once. The top ten clones comprise roughly 4.2% of the sample.

Here V drops 0 bases and J drops 3 bases, and the junction holds 4 bases not matched to any gene. The CDR3 contains 16 residues, cysteine and phenylalanine counted. The sequence is cut down to CDR3 DNA, 48 bases in frame from base 1. Looking up the germline V gene yields CDR1 LGHNA and CDR2 YNFKEQ. The chain links TRBV4-2 with TRBJ2-3, and TRBD2 aligns with 9 junction nucleotides. The sequenced sample consisted of PBMCs. The TCR sequence derives from a female donor with HTLV-1-associated myelopathy (HAM/TSP). The CDR3 here reads CASSQEGGGGTDTQYF. The nucleotides read TGTGCCAGCAGCCAAGAGGGCGGGGGGGGTACAGATACGCAGTATTTT.